Below, one T cell receptor beta chain is given with its context. The antigen remains undetermined. The PCR employed 60 Vbeta primers together with 13 Jbeta primers. Original analysis: A later analysis counted around 80 million unique TCR beta chains, roughly 11 million shared. Measured with immunoSEQ multiplex PCR; TCRdb has only the in-frame clones, and not every one. The V and J calls and clone size come from that table; D and trimming were worked out from the DNA. Of over 70,000 clones listed, under 85% are singletons. This sample was included in a study of cytomegalovirus exposure and HLA in healthy donors. Study-level findings and limits: A previous analysis found most TCR beta V segments productive roughly 90% or roughly 30% of the time. In a later analysis, compared with equally common non-associated chains, HLA-associated beta chains were more expanded.

The TCR originated in a male donor in good health and CMV-seronegative. The sequencing input was PBMCs.

The CDR3 loop is CASSLAGQPSSYEQYF. In DNA, the CDR3 is TGCGCCAGCAGCTTGGCCGGACAGCCCAGCTCCTACGAGCAGTACTTC. The chain links TRBV5-1 to TRBJ2-7; D might be TRBD1 (6 bases). Trimming pared 0 bases from V and 0 bases from J, leaving 13 bases between. CDR1 SGHRS and CDR2 YFSETQ come from the germline V gene. The CDR3 runs to 16 residues.